These T cell receptor beta chains were read from a single sample in a study of blood T cell repertoires in COVID-19. Profiling relied on immunoSEQ multiplex PCR, and the TCRdb table lists in-frame clones only, not all of them. The sample has a few hundred thousand clones, approximately 92% seen once. What was sequenced was peripheral blood. These receptors were collected from a woman aged 40 to 50 who had recovered from COVID-19. CDR3s include the opening cysteine and the closing phenylalanine or tryptophan. Each record gives: D gene, J gene, clone size, V gene, CDR3 DNA, CDR3 protein. A D gene is named only where the DNA matches it firmly. Clone sizes are given selectively: once, few, many, or a class where the clone is expanded.

.,TRBJ2-5,.,TRBV15,TGTGCCACCAGCAGAGTTCGGGAGACCCAGTACTTC,CATSRVRETQYF
.,TRBJ1-4,.,TRBV5-1,TGCGCCAGCAGCTTGGACCTACGGGAGAGACTGTTTTTT,CASSLDLRERLFF
.,TRBJ2-5,.,TRBV7-6,TGTGCCAGCAGCTTAGCGTTCAAACGGTCTGAGACCCAGTACTTC,CASSLAFKRSETQYF
TRBD1,TRBJ1-2,.,TRBV6-1,TGTGCCAGCAGTGATACAGGGGTGGGGGGCTACACCTTC,CASSDTGVGGYTF
TRBD1,TRBJ2-1,.,TRBV7-3,TGTGCCAGCAGCGTAACAGGGGGATCCTACAATGAGCAGTTCTTC,CASSVTGGSYNEQFF
.,TRBJ2-5,.,TRBV19,TGTGCCAGTAGTATAGATCATGCGGGGGCCCGAGAGACCCAGTACTTC,CASSIDHAGARETQYF
.,TRBJ1-2,.,TRBV2,TGTGCCAGCAGTGAAGTTGGGGCGGGGAATGGCTACACCTTC,CASSEVGAGNGYTF
TRBD1,TRBJ2-5,.,TRBV11-2,TGTGCCAGCAGCCAACAACCCGGGACAGGGACTGAAGAGACCCAGTACTTC,CASSQQPGTGTEETQYF
.,TRBJ1-1,.,TRBV29-1,TGCAGCTTCACAGGTACCGCTGAAGCTTTCTTT,CSFTGTAEAFF
.,TRBJ1-2,.,TRBV19,TGTGCCAGTAGTATAGATCTTGGAGGATCTGTCGGCTACACCTTC,CASSIDLGGSVGYTF
TRBD2,TRBJ2-5,.,TRBV13,TGTGCCAGCAGCTCAATGACTAGCGCGATACAGGGAGAGACCCAGTACTTC,CASSSMTSAIQGETQYF
.,TRBJ2-5,.,TRBV7-3,TGTGCCAGCTCTTTGGAGCATCGGGGGACCCAGTACTTC,CASSLEHRGTQYF
TRBD2,TRBJ2-2,.,TRBV19,TGTGCCAGTACCCCTAGAGCGGGGACTAGGTTTCCCGGGGAGCTGTTTTTT,CASTPRAGTRFPGELFF
TRBD1,TRBJ2-7,.,TRBV9,TGTGCCAGTAACCCGACAGGGGGTACCTCCTACGAGCAGTACTTC,CASNPTGGTSYEQYF
.,TRBJ2-1,.,TRBV7-9,TGTGCCAGCAGCTTAGCCCTAACCTACCCCTTTGGGCAGTTCTTC,CASSLALTYPFGQFF
.,TRBJ2-3,.,TRBV19,TGTGCCAGTAGTAACCAGGGCACAGATACGCAGTATTTT,CASSNQGTDTQYF
.,TRBJ1-2,.,TRBV9,TGTGCCAGCAGCGCGTATGGCAGGGAGGGTGGCTACACCTTC,CASSAYGREGGYTF
TRBD2,TRBJ2-3,.,TRBV15,TGTGCCACCAGCAGATCTGGACTAGCGGGGGTAGATACGCAGTATTTT,CATSRSGLAGVDTQYF
.,TRBJ2-1,.,TRBV29-1,TGCAGCGTTGCAGGTACCTACAATGAGCAGTTCTTC,CSVAGTYNEQFF
.,TRBJ2-5,.,TRBV19,TGTGCCAGTAGTATGGGCAGGGCGGAGACCCAGTACTTC,CASSMGRAETQYF
TRBD2,TRBJ2-2,.,TRBV19,TGTGCCAGTAGTATGTTAAGCGGGGGAGCGGACACCGGGGAGCTGTTTTTT,CASSMLSGGADTGELFF
TRBD2,TRBJ2-1,.,TRBV2,TGTGCCAGCAGGCCAGCGGGAGGGTTCTACAATGAGCAGTTCTTC,CASRPAGGFYNEQFF
.,TRBJ2-5,once,TRBV4-1,TGCGCCAGCAGCCAAGTTAATAGCGCAGAGACCCAGTACTTC,CASSQVNSAETQYF
.,TRBJ2-3,.,TRBV7-2,TGTGCCAGCGGATTCCCTAGGACAGATACGCAGTATTTT,CASGFPRTDTQYF
.,TRBJ1-6,few,TRBV28,TGTGCCAGCAACTCTCCTAATCCAGGGGCAAATTCACCCCTCCACTTT,CASNSPNPGANSPLHF
TRBD1,TRBJ1-4,once,TRBV5-4,TGTGCCAGCAGCTCGGCCGGACAGGGTCATGAAAAACTGTTTTTT,CASSSAGQGHEKLFF
.,TRBJ1-2,.,TRBV6-5,TGTGCCAGCACCGACGGACACCACTATGGCTACACCTTC,CASTDGHHYGYTF
TRBD1,TRBJ1-4,once,TRBV7-9,TGTGCCACCACAGACAGGGAAACTAATGAAAAACTGTTTTTT,CATTDRETNEKLFF
.,TRBJ2-4,once,TRBV5-6,TGTGCCAGCAGCCTCCAGGGCGACATTCAGTACTTC,CASSLQGDIQYF
TRBD2,TRBJ2-3,.,TRBV7-3,TGTGCCAGCAGCTTAGGGGGAGGGAGTTGGGATACGCAGTATTTT,CASSLGGGSWDTQYF
.,TRBJ1-6,.,TRBV7-2,TGTGCCAGCAGCTTGAACAGCTTGAATTCACCCCTCCACTTT,CASSLNSLNSPLHF
.,TRBJ1-1,.,TRBV6-5,TGTGCCAGCAGATGGCTGACTGGGGAAGCTTTCTTT,CASRWLTGEAFF
.,TRBJ2-1,.,TRBV27,TGTGCCAGCAGGCAGGAGGGGCTCTACAATGAGCAGTTCTTC,CASRQEGLYNEQFF
TRBD1,TRBJ2-1,once,TRBV18,TGTGCCAGCTCACCCCGGACAGGGTTCAATGAGCAGTTCTTC,CASSPRTGFNEQFF
.,TRBJ1-1,.,TRBV10-2,TGCGCCAGCAGTGTCGGGAAGGCCACTGAAGCTTTCTTT,CASSVGKATEAFF
TRBD2,TRBJ2-1,.,TRBV5-1,TGCGCCAGCAGCACCACGGGGGGTCCTTACAATGAGCAGTTCTTC,CASSTTGGPYNEQFF
TRBD1,TRBJ2-2,.,TRBV2,TGTGCCAGCAGCGGACAGGGGAGGGACACCGGGGAGCTGTTTTTT,CASSGQGRDTGELFF
.,TRBJ2-3,few,TRBV6-5,TGTGCCAGCAATCTCAGGGGTTTGGATACGCAGTATTTT,CASNLRGLDTQYF
TRBD1,TRBJ1-2,.,TRBV19,TGTGCCAGCACAGGGGGATATGGCTACACCTTC,CASTGGYGYTF
.,TRBJ1-1,.,TRBV28,TGTGCCAGCAGTTCGACCGGGTCCTTGCTGAACACTGAAGCTTTCTTT,CASSSTGSLLNTEAFF
TRBD1,TRBJ2-4,.,TRBV7-9,TGTGCCAGCAGCTCACAGAGACAGGGGGCGGGCAAAAACATTCAGTACTTC,CASSSQRQGAGKNIQYF
TRBD1,TRBJ1-5,few,TRBV28,TGTGCCAGCAGTCCGTTCACAGGGGGCATTAATCAGCCCCAGCATTTT,CASSPFTGGINQPQHF
TRBD1,TRBJ1-2,.,TRBV5-6,TGTGCCAGCAGGGGTTTAGGGGGCCAACACTATGGCTACACCTTC,CASRGLGGQHYGYTF
TRBD1,TRBJ1-2,.,TRBV29-1,TGCAGCGCAGCAGGGGGCGGAAGCTATGGCTACACCTTC,CSAAGGGSYGYTF
.,TRBJ2-6,.,TRBV5-1,TGCGCCAGCAGCTGGGGGGAGGCCAACGTCCTGACTTTC,CASSWGEANVLTF
.,TRBJ2-1,.,TRBV11-3,TGTGCCAGCAGCCAAACCCGGGGGTCCTACAATGAGCAGTTCTTC,CASSQTRGSYNEQFF
.,TRBJ2-5,.,TRBV15,TGTGCCACCAGCGCTTCCGGAGGGGACCTGGAGACCCAGTACTTC,CATSASGGDLETQYF
.,TRBJ2-4,.,TRBV19,TGTGCCAGTAGCCCTGGTGGCGGAAACATTCAGTACTTC,CASSPGGGNIQYF
TRBD1,TRBJ1-4,once,TRBV2,TGTGCCAGCAGCCAACTAGGGACAGGGAATGAAAAACTGTTTTTT,CASSQLGTGNEKLFF
.,TRBJ1-1,.,TRBV9,TGTGCCAGCAGCGCCCGCGGGGGGGGGACTGAAGCTTTCTTT,CASSARGGGTEAFF
.,TRBJ2-6,.,TRBV15,TGTGCCACCAGGGAGGGACAGTCGAGCTCTGGGGCCAACGTCCTGACTTTC,CATREGQSSSGANVLTF
TRBD1,TRBJ2-4,.,TRBV5-4,TGTGCCAGCAGCTACCGGACAGGGGGCCTAGACATTCAGTACTTC,CASSYRTGGLDIQYF
TRBD1,TRBJ1-4,.,TRBV2,TGTGCCAGCAAACCTCGCAGGGGGAATGAAAAACTGTTTTTT,CASKPRRGNEKLFF
.,TRBJ2-1,.,TRBV4-1,TGCGCCAGCAGCCCCCATGAGAATGAGCAGTTCTTC,CASSPHENEQFF
.,TRBJ1-4,.,TRBV5-1,TGCGCCAGCAGCTTGACAGTACCTAATGAAAAACTGTTTTTT,CASSLTVPNEKLFF
TRBD1,TRBJ2-3,.,TRBV7-9,TGTGCCAGCAGCAAGGGACAGGGGGTTGTTGGCACAGATACGCAGTATTTT,CASSKGQGVVGTDTQYF
.,TRBJ1-1,.,TRBV6-1,TGTGCCAGCAGTGATTGGCAGGGGAGCACTGAAGCTTTCTTT,CASSDWQGSTEAFF
.,TRBJ1-1,.,TRBV6-5,TGTGCCAGCAGTTACAACATAGAAGCTTTCTTT,CASSYNIEAFF
TRBD2,TRBJ2-3,.,TRBV27,TGTGCCAGCAGTTTATCTGGACTAGCGAGAGATACGCAGTATTTT,CASSLSGLARDTQYF
TRBD1,TRBJ1-5,.,TRBV25-1,TGTGCCAGCAGTGAATCAGGGGGCGAAAGTCAGCCCCAGCATTTT,CASSESGGESQPQHF